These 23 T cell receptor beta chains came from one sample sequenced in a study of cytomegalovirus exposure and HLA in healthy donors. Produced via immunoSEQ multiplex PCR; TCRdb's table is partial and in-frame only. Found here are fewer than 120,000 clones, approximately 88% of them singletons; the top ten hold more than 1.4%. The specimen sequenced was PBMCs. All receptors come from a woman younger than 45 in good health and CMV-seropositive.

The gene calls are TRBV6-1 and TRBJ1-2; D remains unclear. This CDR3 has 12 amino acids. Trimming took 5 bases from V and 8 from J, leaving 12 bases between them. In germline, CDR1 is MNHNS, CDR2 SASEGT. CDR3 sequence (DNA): TGTGCCAGCAGTAACCACCCGACAGGCTACACCTTC. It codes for CASSNHPTGYTF.

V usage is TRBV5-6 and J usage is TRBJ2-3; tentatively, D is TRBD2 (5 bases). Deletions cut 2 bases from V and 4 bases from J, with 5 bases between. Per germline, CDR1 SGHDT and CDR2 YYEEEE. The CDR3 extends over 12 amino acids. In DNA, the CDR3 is TGTGCCAGCAGCTTCGGGGCAGATACGCAGTATTTT. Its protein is CASSFGADTQYF.

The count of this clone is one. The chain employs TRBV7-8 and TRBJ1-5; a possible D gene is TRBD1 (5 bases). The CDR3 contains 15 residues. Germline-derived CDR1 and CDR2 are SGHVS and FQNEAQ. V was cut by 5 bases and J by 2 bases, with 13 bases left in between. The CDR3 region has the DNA TGTGCCAGCAGCCGAGACAGCCGGGGCAATCAGCCCCAGCATTTT. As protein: CASSRDSRGNQPQHF.

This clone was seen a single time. The CDR3 DNA sequence: TGTGCCACCAGCAGACTCCTCGGGTACACTGAAGCTTTCTTT. Its protein is CATSRLLGYTEAFF. The J gene is TRBJ1-1, the V gene TRBV15, with D hard to call. The ends were cut back, 2 bases at V and 3 bases at J, with 10 bases in the middle. This CDR3 has 14 residues. Germline V CDR1 and CDR2: LNHNV, YYDKDF (reference sequence).

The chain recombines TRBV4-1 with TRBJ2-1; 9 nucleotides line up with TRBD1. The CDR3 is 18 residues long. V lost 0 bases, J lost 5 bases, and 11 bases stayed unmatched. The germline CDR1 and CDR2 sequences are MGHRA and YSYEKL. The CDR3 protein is CASSQDIRGTGPDNEQFF. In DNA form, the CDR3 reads TGCGCCAGCAGCCAAGATATCCGAGGGACAGGGCCGGACAATGAGCAGTTCTTC.

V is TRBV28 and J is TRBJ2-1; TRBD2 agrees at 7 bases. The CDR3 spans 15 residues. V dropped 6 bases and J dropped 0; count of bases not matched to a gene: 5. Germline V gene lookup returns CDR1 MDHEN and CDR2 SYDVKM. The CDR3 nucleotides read TGTGCCAGCAGCCTCCTAGCGGTCTCCTACAATGAGCAGTTCTTC. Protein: CASSLLAVSYNEQFF.

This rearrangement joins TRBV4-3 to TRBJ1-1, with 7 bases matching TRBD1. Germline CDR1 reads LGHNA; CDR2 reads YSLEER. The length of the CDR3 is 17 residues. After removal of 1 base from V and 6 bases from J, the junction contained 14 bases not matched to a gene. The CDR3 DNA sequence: TGCGCCAGCAGCCAAGGTCTCACCGGGACAGAGTATGCTGAAGCTTTCTTT. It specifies CASSQGLTGTEYAEAFF.

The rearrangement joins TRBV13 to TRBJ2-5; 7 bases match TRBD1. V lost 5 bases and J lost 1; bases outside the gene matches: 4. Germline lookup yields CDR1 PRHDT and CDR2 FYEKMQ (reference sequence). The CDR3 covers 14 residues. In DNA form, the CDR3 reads TGTGCCAGCAGCCAAGACAGGGCCCAAGAGACCCAGTACTTC. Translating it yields CASSQDRAQETQYF.

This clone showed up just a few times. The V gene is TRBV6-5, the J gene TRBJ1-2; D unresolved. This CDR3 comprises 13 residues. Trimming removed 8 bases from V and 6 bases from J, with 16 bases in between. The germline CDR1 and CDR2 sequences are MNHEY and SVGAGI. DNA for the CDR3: TGTGCCAGCGGCTGGCGGGATGCGGATGGCTACACCTTC. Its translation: CASGWRDADGYTF.

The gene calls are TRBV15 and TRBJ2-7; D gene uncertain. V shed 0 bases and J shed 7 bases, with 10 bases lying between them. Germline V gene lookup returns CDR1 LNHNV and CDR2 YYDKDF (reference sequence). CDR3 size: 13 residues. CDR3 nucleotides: TGTGCCACCAGCAGAGATAGCAATCGGGAGCAGTACTTC. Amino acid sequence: CATSRDSNREQYF.

The DNA of the CDR3 is TGTGCCAGCTCACCGGCGGCGGATTACGAGCAGTACTTC. Translating it yields CASSPAADYEQYF. V gene TRBV18 combines with J gene TRBJ2-7; no clear D. CDR3 size: 13 residues. V was shortened by 3 bases and J by 4 bases, with 10 bases between the two germline ends. The V gene's germline CDR1 is KGHSH and CDR2 LQKENI.

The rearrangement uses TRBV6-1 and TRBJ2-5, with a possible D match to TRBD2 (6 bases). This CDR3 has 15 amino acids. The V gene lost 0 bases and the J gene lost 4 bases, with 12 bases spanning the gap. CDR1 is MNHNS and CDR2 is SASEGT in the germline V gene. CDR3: CASSEALAGRETQYF. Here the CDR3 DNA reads TGTGCCAGCAGTGAAGCGCTTGCGGGACGAGAGACCCAGTACTTC.

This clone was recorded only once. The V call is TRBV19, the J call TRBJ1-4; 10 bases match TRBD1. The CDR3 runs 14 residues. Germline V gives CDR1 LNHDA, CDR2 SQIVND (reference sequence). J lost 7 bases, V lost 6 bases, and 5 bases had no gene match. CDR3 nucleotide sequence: TGTGCCAGTAGGCAAGACAGGGGGCGTGAAAAACTGTTTTTT. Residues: CASRQDRGREKLFF.

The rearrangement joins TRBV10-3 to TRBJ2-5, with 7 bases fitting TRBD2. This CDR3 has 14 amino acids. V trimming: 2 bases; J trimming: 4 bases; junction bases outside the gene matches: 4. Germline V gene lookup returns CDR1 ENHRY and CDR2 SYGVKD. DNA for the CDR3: TGTGCCATCAGTGAGGGCGGGAGAGGAGAGACCCAGTACTTC. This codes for CAISEGGRGETQYF.

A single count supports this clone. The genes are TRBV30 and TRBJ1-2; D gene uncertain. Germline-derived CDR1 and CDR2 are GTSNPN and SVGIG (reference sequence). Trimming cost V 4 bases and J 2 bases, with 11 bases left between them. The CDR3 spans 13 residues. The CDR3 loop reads CAWTPGRNYGYTF. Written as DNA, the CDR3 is TGTGCCTGGACCCCCGGGAGGAACTATGGCTACACCTTC.

The CDR3 is CAWSGGEAYGYTF. The DNA for the CDR3 is TGTGCCTGGAGTGGGGGGGAGGCCTATGGCTACACCTTC. This chain connects TRBV30 to TRBJ1-2; D is possibly TRBD1 (5 bases). V was clipped by 1 base and J by 4 bases, with 10 bases between them. Germline CDR1 and CDR2: GTSNPN and SVGIG (reference sequence). The length of the CDR3 is 13 residues.

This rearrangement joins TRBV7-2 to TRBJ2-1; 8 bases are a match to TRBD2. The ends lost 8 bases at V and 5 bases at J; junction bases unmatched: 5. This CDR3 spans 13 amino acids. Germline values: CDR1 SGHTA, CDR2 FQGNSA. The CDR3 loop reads CASGRGGHNEQFF. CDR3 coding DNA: TGTGCCAGCGGACGGGGGGGTCACAATGAGCAGTTCTTC.

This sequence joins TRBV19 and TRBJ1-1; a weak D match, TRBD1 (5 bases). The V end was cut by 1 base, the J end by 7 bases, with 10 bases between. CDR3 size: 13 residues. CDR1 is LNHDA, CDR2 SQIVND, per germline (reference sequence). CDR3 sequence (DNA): TGTGCCAGTAGTATAGTCAGGGCAGGTGAAGCTTTCTTT. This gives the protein CASSIVRAGEAFF.

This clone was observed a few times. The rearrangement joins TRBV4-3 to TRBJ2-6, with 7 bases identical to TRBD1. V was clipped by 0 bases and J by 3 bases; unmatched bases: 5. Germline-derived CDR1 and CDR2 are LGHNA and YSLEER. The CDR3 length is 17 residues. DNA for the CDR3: TGCGCCAGCAGCCAAGATCCAGGGGGTAGTGGGGCCAACGTCCTGACTTTC. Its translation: CASSQDPGGSGANVLTF.

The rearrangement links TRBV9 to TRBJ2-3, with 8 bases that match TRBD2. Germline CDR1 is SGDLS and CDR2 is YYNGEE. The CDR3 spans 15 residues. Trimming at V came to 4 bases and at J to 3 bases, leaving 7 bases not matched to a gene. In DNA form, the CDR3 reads TGTGCCAGCAGCCCTCAGCGGGGGAGGACAGATACGCAGTATTTT. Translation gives CASSPQRGRTDTQYF.

In DNA form, the CDR3 reads TGTGCCAGCTCACCCCTCCCAGTAGCGGGAGTAGGCACAGATACGCAGTATTTT. It codes for CASSPLPVAGVGTDTQYF. V and J are TRBV18 and TRBJ2-3, with 9 bases fitting TRBD2. The V gene end was trimmed by 3 bases and the J gene end by 1 base; junction bases not matched to a gene: 11. Germline V gene sequence: CDR1 KGHSH, CDR2 LQKENI. The CDR3 spans 18 residues.

CDR3 in DNA: TGTGCCAGCAGCTTAATTACGGGGGGTGAGCAGTTCTTC. It codes for CASSLITGGEQFF. The chain carries TRBV7-3 and TRBJ2-1; 7 nucleotides agree with TRBD2. The CDR3 length is 13 residues. CDR1 and CDR2 from the germline V gene are SGHTA and FQGTGA. V lost 1 base, J lost 9 bases, and 3 bases stayed unmatched.

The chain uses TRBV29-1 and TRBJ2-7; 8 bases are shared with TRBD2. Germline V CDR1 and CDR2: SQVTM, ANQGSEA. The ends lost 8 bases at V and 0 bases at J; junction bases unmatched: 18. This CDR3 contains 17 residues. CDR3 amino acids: CSPPEGAGALSSYEQYF. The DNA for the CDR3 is TGCAGCCCACCAGAGGGAGCGGGGGCCCTAAGCTCCTACGAGCAGTACTTC.